This is a list of T cell receptor beta chains from one sample in a study of T cell changes during pregnancy in multiple sclerosis. Using immunoSEQ multiplex PCR, the repertoire was profiled, and TCRdb retains in-frame clones only, with some absent. The sample has 55,000 to 80,000 clones; about 94% are singletons. Specimen: peripheral blood, collected in the third trimester of pregnancy. These receptors were collected from a female donor with multiple sclerosis, enrolled in a pregnancy study. CDR3s include the opening cysteine and the closing phenylalanine or tryptophan. The D gene is left open where the match is weak. The size of a clone is reported for some rows only, either as once, few or many, or as a class for expanded clones.

V gene	clone size	D gene	J gene	CDR3 DNA	CDR3 protein
TRBV2	-	-	TRBJ1-5	TGTGCCAGCAGTGATGAGGCAGGGCTCAATCAGCCCCAGCATTTT	CASSDEAGLNQPQHF
TRBV19	-	TRBD1	TRBJ2-5	TGTGCCAGTAGTATAAGGACAGGAACGTACCAAGAGACCCAGTACTTC	CASSIRTGTYQETQYF
TRBV7-9	-	TRBD2	TRBJ2-7	TGTGCCAGCAGCGGACGCAGGGAGGGCTCCTACGAGCAGTACTTC	CASSGRREGSYEQYF
TRBV19	-	-	TRBJ1-2	TGTGCCAGTAGTATAGGTTCACTGACTAACTATGGCTACACCTTC	CASSIGSLTNYGYTF
TRBV10-2	-	-	TRBJ2-1	TGCGCCAGCAGTGAGATTAACAGACCCAGCTCCTACAATGAGCAGTTCTTC	CASSEINRPSSYNEQFF
TRBV2	-	-	TRBJ2-3	TGTGCCAGCAGGCCCTCCGGGACAAACCACACAGATACGCAGTATTTT	CASRPSGTNHTDTQYF
TRBV9	-	TRBD2	TRBJ2-2	TGTGCCAGCAGCGTAGGGCTAGCGGGGAACACCGGGGAGCTGTTTTTT	CASSVGLAGNTGELFF
TRBV4-3	-	TRBD1	TRBJ1-6	TGCGCCAGCAGCCAAGCGGCACAGGGGCGGGGTTCACCCCTCCACTTT	CASSQAAQGRGSPLHF
TRBV5-1	-	TRBD2	TRBJ2-1	TGCGCCAGCAGCTCCCTCAGCGGGGGGGGGAATGAGCAGTTCTTC	CASSSLSGGGNEQFF
TRBV18	-	-	TRBJ1-5	TGTGCCAGCTCACCGATATTCTTCGGGCCCCAGCATTTT	CASSPIFFGPQHF
TRBV4-3	-	-	TRBJ1-1	TGCGCCAGCAGCCTTATAGGGGGATATGGGAACACTGGAGCTTTCTTT	CASSLIGGYGNTGAFF
TRBV6-1	once	-	TRBJ2-7	TGTGCCAGCCCAAGCTTATACAGTCCCGAGCAGTACTTC	CASPSLYSPEQYF
TRBV5-1	-	TRBD1	TRBJ1-4	TGCGCCAGCAGCTTGGCAGGGGGAAATGAAAAACTGTTTTTT	CASSLAGGNEKLFF
TRBV30	-	TRBD1	TRBJ1-1	TGTGCCTGGAGCCAGGAACAGGGGAAGCTACACACTGAAGCTTTCTTT	CAWSQEQGKLHTEAFF
TRBV7-3	-	TRBD1	TRBJ2-1	TGTGCCAGCAGCTTAGGCAGGACAGGGCAGTTCTTC	CASSLGRTGQFF
TRBV4-1	-	-	TRBJ1-1	TGCGCCAGCAGCCAAGGTCGGAACACTGAAGCTTTCTTT	CASSQGRNTEAFF
TRBV29-1	-	-	TRBJ2-5	TGCAGCGCCACTCCTGGGGGGGCCCAAGAGACCCAGTACTTC	CSATPGGAQETQYF
TRBV5-1	-	-	TRBJ2-5	TGCGCCAGCAGCTTCGAAGGGGGTCGAGAGACCCAGTACTTC	CASSFEGGRETQYF
TRBV7-3	-	TRBD2	TRBJ2-3	TGTGCCAGCAGCTTAACTAGCGGGGGTCCTAGCACAGATACGCAGTATTTT	CASSLTSGGPSTDTQYF
TRBV5-6	-	-	TRBJ2-7	TGTGCCAGCAGCTCCGGGACTTATTACGAGCAGTACTTC	CASSSGTYYEQYF
TRBV7-8	-	TRBD1	TRBJ1-6	TGTGCCAGCAGCCGCCCCAACAGGGGGATTAATTCACCCCTCCACTTT	CASSRPNRGINSPLHF
TRBV11-3	once	-	TRBJ2-2	TGTGCCAGCAGGGGGAGAAGTGAGGCGCCCGGGGAGCTGTTTTTT	CASRGRSEAPGELFF
TRBV7-2	-	-	TRBJ1-2	TGTGCCAGCAGCGATCACGGGTTTCCCTATGGCTACACCTTC	CASSDHGFPYGYTF
TRBV7-2	-	-	TRBJ1-3	TGTGCCAGCAGCTTAGACCGCCCAGGGTATGGAAACACCATATATTTT	CASSLDRPGYGNTIYF
TRBV7-3	-	-	TRBJ1-4	TGTGCCAGCAGCTTTCAGGGGCCTCCTAATGAAAAACTGTTTTTT	CASSFQGPPNEKLFF
TRBV11-2	-	TRBD1	TRBJ1-1	TGTGCCAGCAGCTTAGGGGACAGGGGGTCCACTGAAGCTTTCTTT	CASSLGDRGSTEAFF